Ten or more counts support the clone carrying this T cell receptor beta chain. The antigen is undetermined. RNA transcripts were the template for amplifying TCR beta CDR3 regions. The TCR CDR3 first-round RT-PCR relied on the HTBI primer set. MiXCR, run by TCRdb on the multiplex PCR reads, gives a single entry per CDR3 protein. The table shows 300,000 to 350,000 distinct CDR3 sequences, with 21% occurring only once. The sample is drawn from a study of T cells in Graves' hyperthyroidism and ophthalmopathy. General study points: Clonotypes that were expanded in thyroid above 0.001 mostly appeared in blood too.

The CDR3 runs 14 residues. Between the trimmed V and J ends, which lost 4 bases and 6 bases, there was a span of 13 bases. The germline V gene has CDR1 LGHDT and CDR2 YNNKEL (reference sequence). The chain employs TRBV3-1 and TRBJ1-5; TRBD1 is a possible D gene (6 bases). The origin of this receptor is a woman in her fifties or sixties with Graves' hyperthyroidism. The sample taken for sequencing was blood. CDR3 bases: TGTGCCAGCAGCCTCGATGGGGGCCGTCAGCCCCAGCATTTT. Amino acids: CASSLDGGRQPQHF.